This record covers a single TCR beta chain. As processed by the authors: How many nucleated cells were present was estimated from reference gene primer amplification. Assay: immunoSEQ multiplex PCR; the TCRdb copy retains only in-frame clones and omits some. That table is the source of V, J and clone size, and D and trimming were worked out from the DNA. This sample has about 180,000 clones; around 84% occur once, and the top ten carry 5.5% to 8%. The data were taken from a study of blood T cell repertoires in COVID-19. Across the study: Acute and convalescent COVID-19 samples came from the United States, Italy and Spain. Sample material is recorded as cDNA or gDNA derived from T cells, B-cell-depleted T cells, or PBMCs.

The V end was cut by 5 bases, the J end by 6 bases, with 20 bases between. CDR1 is MNHEY and CDR2 is SMNVEV in the germline V gene (reference sequence). CDR3 length: 16 residues. The sequenced material came from peripheral blood. This TCR derives from a man in his forties or fifties with active or convalescent COVID-19. The gene calls are TRBV27 and TRBJ2-1; D perhaps matches TRBD1 (5 bases). CDR3 amino acids: CASSPYGAPLRNEQFF. The CDR3 DNA reads as TGTGCCAGCAGTCCCTATGGGGCCCCGCTTCGCAATGAGCAGTTCTTC.